This T cell receptor beta chain appears in the sequencing data of a study of blood T cells in healthy people across ages. This clonotype was detected a few times. Primers used in a second PCR of about 7 to 12 cycles were a sample-barcoded 5' primer and a J-beta primer mix. Every cDNA was tagged by a template-switch adaptor with 12 random nucleotides. TCRdb ran MiXCR on the 5' RACE reads and lists one entry per CDR3 protein. The sample carries almost 800,000 distinct CDR3 sequences, over 45% recorded once. The sequence came from a man aged 25-45 years in good health. Sequencing was performed on blood.

CDR3 region: CSAPDTADTQYF. Written as DNA, the CDR3 is TGCAGTGCCCCGGACACGGCAGATACGCAGTATTTT. The rearrangement uses TRBV20-1 and TRBJ2-3; perhaps TRBD1 as D (5 bases). V was pared by 6 bases and J by 4 bases, with 11 bases between. Germline CDR1 is DFQATT and CDR2 is SNEGSKA (reference sequence). This CDR3 has 12 residues.